This TCR beta chain was identified in a study of cytomegalovirus exposure and HLA in healthy donors. PCR amplification relied on 60 Vbeta primers (plus 13 Jbeta primers). The table came from immunoSEQ multiplex PCR; TCRdb's copy has only in-frame clones and leaves some out. The sample lists over 75,000 clones; around four fifths were seen once. The sample taken for sequencing was PBMCs. The clonotype comes from a man aged 35-49 years in good health and CMV-seropositive.

The CDR3 DNA reads as TGTGCCAGCAGCTTAGCGTACCCCGGTAATGAAAAACTGTTTTTT. This gives the protein CASSLAYPGNEKLFF. The chain employs TRBV7-8 and TRBJ1-4; D gene ambiguous. Per germline, CDR1 SGHVS and CDR2 FQNEAQ. V was trimmed by 0 bases and J by 4 bases, leaving 9 bases between them. The CDR3 has 15 amino acids.